This TCR beta chain originates from a study of blood T cell repertoires in COVID-19. Study in general: In each case, the material was cDNA or gDNA derived from T cells, B-cell-depleted T cells, or PBMCs.

In assigning cohorts, the study relied on participant-reported clinical history. CDR1 SGDLS and CDR2 YYNGEE come from the germline V gene. CDR3 length: 16 residues. The V and J ends lost 4 bases and 4 bases, in that order; junction bases with no gene match: 9. TCRdb's table, derived via immunoSEQ multiplex PCR, lists solely in-frame clones and lacks some. There are 200,000 to 250,000 clones in the sample; almost 90% occur only once, and about 15% lies in the top ten. Sequencing was done on a sample of PBMCs or T cells enriched from blood (not recorded which). The chain has TRBV9 and TRBJ2-2; TRBD1 matches 8 bases. The sequence came from a man in his thirties or forties who had been exposed to COVID-19. The CDR3 nucleotides are TGTGCCAGCAGCCCCCCCAGGACAGGGCTCACCGGGGAGCTGTTTTTT. Its translation is CASSPPRTGLTGELFF.